Listed below are T cell receptor beta chains from one sample, sequenced in a study of T-cell reconstitution after alpha-beta-depleted transplantation in children. TCRdb processed the PCR reads anew with MiXCR; each CDR3 protein has one entry. This table holds hundreds of thousands of distinct CDR3 sequences, about a sixth found once. Source: PBMCs, mostly from graft donor cells, taken 360 days after TCRalphabeta/CD19-depleted stem cell transplant. These TCRs come from a male patient aged 2-15 years who had a stem cell transplant for acute lymphoblastic leukemia, so the T cells may come from the graft donor. Each CDR3 is given with its conserved first and last residue. A D gene is named only where the DNA matches it firmly. Clone size appears in some rows only: once, few, many, or a class for an expanded clone.

v_call	clone_size	d_call	j_call	cdr3_nt	cdr3_aa
TRBV15	many	TRBD1	TRBJ2-2	TGTGCCACCAGCGTCGGGACAGGGAACACCGGGGAGCTGTTTTTT	CATSVGTGNTGELFF
TRBV7-2	NA	NA	TRBJ2-7	TGTGCCAGCAGCCTCGATATGGGTTACGAGCAGTACTTC	CASSLDMGYEQYF
TRBV12-3/TRBV12-4	many	NA	TRBJ2-7	TGTGCCAGCAGCTTCGGGGACCGTCTGTACGAGCAGTACTTC	CASSFGDRLYEQYF
TRBV7-8	few	TRBD1	TRBJ2-5	TGTGCCAGCAGACAGGGGAAGTTAGAGACCCAGTACTTC	CASRQGKLETQYF
TRBV6-2/TRBV6-3	NA	NA	TRBJ1-4	TGTGCCAGCAGGAACCGGGGCCCGCGAAATGAAAAACTGTTTTTT	CASRNRGPRNEKLFF
TRBV18	few	NA	TRBJ1-1	TGTGCCAGCTCACCACGGCAGGCTGTATACACTGAAGCTTTCTTT	CASSPRQAVYTEAFF
TRBV5-1	NA	NA	TRBJ1-5	TGCGCCCCCAATGGGCGGAGTCATAGCAATCAGCCCCAGCATTTT	CAPNGRSHSNQPQHF
TRBV4-3	few	TRBD2	TRBJ2-1	TGCGCCAGCAGCCAAGATTTTCAGGGAGTAGCGGGAGGGCCGGGTAATGAGCAGTTCTTC	CASSQDFQGVAGGPGNEQFF
TRBV5-1	few	TRBD1	TRBJ1-1	TGCGCCAGCAGACGCCTCTACAGGGGAACGAACACTGAAGCTTTCTTT	CASRRLYRGTNTEAFF
TRBV3-1	NA	TRBD2	TRBJ2-5	TGTGCCAGCAAGGAGCGGGGGGGCACCGGCGAGACCCAGTACTTC	CASKERGGTGETQYF
TRBV20-1	NA	NA	TRBJ2-5	TGCAGTGCTAGAGCCCCGGAGAGCGAACAGACCCAGTACTTC	CSARAPESEQTQYF
TRBV7-9	NA	NA	TRBJ2-1	TGTGCCAGCAGACCTACAAGGAGCTCCTACAATGAGCAGTTCTTC	CASRPTRSSYNEQFF
TRBV28	few	TRBD2	TRBJ2-5	TGTGCCAGCAGTTCGAGACTAGCGGGGCTCCGGGAGACCCAGTACTTC	CASSSRLAGLRETQYF
TRBV2	NA	NA	TRBJ2-3	TGTGCCAGCAGTGAATTAGTAGGGGGTAGGGGCACAGATACGCAGTATTTT	CASSELVGGRGTDTQYF
TRBV7-2	NA	TRBD1	TRBJ1-1	TGTGCCAGCAGCTTAGAGGGCCGAGGGGGCGGGACTGAAGCTTTCTTT	CASSLEGRGGGTEAFF
TRBV4-3	few	TRBD2	TRBJ2-7	TGCGCCAGCAGCCAAGATTTGACTAGCGGGGCAACCTCCTACGAGCAGTACTTC	CASSQDLTSGATSYEQYF
TRBV28	NA	NA	TRBJ1-2	TGTGCCGCTAACGAAGACAGACCTTATGGCTACACCTTC	CAANEDRPYGYTF
TRBV2	NA	TRBD1	TRBJ1-5	TGTGCCAGCGGTCCGGGACAGGGGAATCAGCCCCAGCATTTT	CASGPGQGNQPQHF
TRBV6-2/TRBV6-3	NA	NA	TRBJ2-7	TGTGCCAGCACCGTGAGCGGGTACGAGCAGTACTTC	CASTVSGYEQYF
TRBV7-2	NA	NA	TRBJ2-5	TGTGCCAGCGGGGAAACTATTGGTCGAGAGACCCAGTACTTC	CASGETIGRETQYF
TRBV6-5	NA	TRBD1	TRBJ2-7	TGTGCCAGCAGTTTGCGGGACAGGGGGGACGAGCAGTACTTC	CASSLRDRGDEQYF
TRBV5-1	few	NA	TRBJ2-1	TGCGCCAGCAGCTTGGCCAGATACGATGAGCAGTTCTTC	CASSLARYDEQFF
TRBV5-1	NA	NA	TRBJ2-3	TGCGCCAGCAGCCAGGTCCCAGATACGCAGTATTTT	CASSQVPDTQYF
TRBV3-1	NA	TRBD2	TRBJ2-5	TGTGCCAGCAGCCAACATGAACTAGCGGTCCAAGAGACCCAGTACTTC	CASSQHELAVQETQYF
TRBV20-1	NA	NA	TRBJ2-1	TGCAGTCACCTCCCGGCCCGGGCGAGCTCCTACAATGAGCAGTTCTTC	CSHLPARASSYNEQFF
TRBV7-9	few	NA	TRBJ2-7	TGTGCCAGCAGCTCTACAGGACAAGGGGGCGAGCAGTACTTC	CASSSTGQGGEQYF
TRBV27	few	TRBD1	TRBJ1-1	TGTGCCGTCAAGGGGGCCCGAGGAGCTTTCTTT	CAVKGARGAFF